Here is one TCR beta chain with its context. The data stem from a study of T cell changes during pregnancy in multiple sclerosis. Produced via immunoSEQ multiplex PCR; TCRdb's table is partial and in-frame only. The data show some 37,000 clones, roughly 90% seen once. The germline gives CDR1 KGHSY, CDR2 FQNENV. The trim removed 3 bases at V and 4 bases at J, leaving 4 bases unmatched. The CDR3 covers 15 residues. The sample here was CD8+ T cells from peripheral blood mononuclear cells, taken in the third trimester of pregnancy. The TCR sequence derives from a female donor with multiple sclerosis, enrolled in a pregnancy study. The chain combines TRBV16 with TRBJ1-4; 8 bases fit TRBD1. CDR3 region: CASSQGQEINEKLFF. DNA for the CDR3: TGTGCCAGCAGCCAGGGACAGGAGATTAATGAAAAACTGTTTTTT.